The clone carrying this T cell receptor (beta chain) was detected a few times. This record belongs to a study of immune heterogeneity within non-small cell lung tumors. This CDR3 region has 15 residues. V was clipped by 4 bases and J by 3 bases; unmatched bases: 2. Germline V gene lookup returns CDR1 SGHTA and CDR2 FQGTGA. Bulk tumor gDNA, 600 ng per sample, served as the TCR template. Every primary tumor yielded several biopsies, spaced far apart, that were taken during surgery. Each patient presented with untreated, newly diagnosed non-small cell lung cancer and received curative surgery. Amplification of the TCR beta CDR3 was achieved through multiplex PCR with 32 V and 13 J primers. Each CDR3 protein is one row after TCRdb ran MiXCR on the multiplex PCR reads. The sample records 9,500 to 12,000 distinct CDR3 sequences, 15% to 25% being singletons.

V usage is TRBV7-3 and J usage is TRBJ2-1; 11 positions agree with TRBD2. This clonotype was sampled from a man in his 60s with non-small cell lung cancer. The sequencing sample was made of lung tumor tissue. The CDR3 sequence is CASSSLAGVYNEQFF. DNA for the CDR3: TGTGCCAGCAGCTCACTAGCGGGAGTCTACAATGAGCAGTTCTTC.